The entry that follows covers one TCR beta chain sequence. The target antigen is unknown. Between the trimmed V and J ends, which lost 6 bases and 4 bases, there was a span of 16 bases. CDR1 and CDR2 (germline): MNHEY, SVGAGI. The CDR3 is 15 amino acids. The record originates from a study of blood T cells in healthy people across ages. Then a second PCR, running roughly 7 to 11 cycles, was carried out with a sample-barcoded 5' primer and a J-beta primer mix. TCRdb re-called the 5' RACE reads with MiXCR, one entry per CDR3 protein. The top ten clones hold 15% to 20% of a sample with about 780,000 distinct CDR3 sequences, about half of them seen once. General observations from the study: Researchers deemed the diversity estimates from one million T cells underestimates.

The receptor comes from a man older than 75 in good health. The gene calls are TRBV6-5 and TRBJ1-5; maybe TRBD1 (5 bases). Sequencing was carried out using blood. CDR3 loop: CASRPPGGRNQPQHF. In nucleotides, the CDR3 is TGTGCCAGCAGGCCTCCGGGGGGAAGAAATCAGCCCCAGCATTTT.